The rows below give T cell receptor beta chains drawn from one sample of a study of shared clonotypes between healthy human individuals. The method was immunoSEQ multiplex PCR; TCRdb's version includes in-frame clones alone and lacks a portion of them. The sample holds under 550,000 clones, 90% to 96% seen once. Sequenced material: naive CD4+ T cells sorted from blood. The receptors here all came from a woman aged 25-40 years in good health. The CDR3 runs from the conserved cysteine through the conserved F or W. The D gene is left open where the match is weak. The size field is filled for only some rows; it gives once, few, many or a size class.

DNA: TGTGCCAGCAGCTGGTCGGGTGACTATGGCTACACCTTC
CDR3: CASSWSGDYGYTF
J: TRBJ1-2
D: NA
size: NA
V: TRBV5-4

DNA: TGTGCCAGCAGTTTAATAAGCAGTGGCCTCATGGGTAGCGCTGATCAGCCCCAGCATTTT
CDR3: CASSLISSGLMGSADQPQHF
J: TRBJ1-5
D: NA
size: NA
V: TRBV28

DNA: TGCAGCGGCAGGACCATGAACACTGAAGCTTTCTTT
CDR3: CSGRTMNTEAFF
J: TRBJ1-1
D: NA
size: NA
V: TRBV29-1

DNA: TGTGCCAGTAGCCCGGGACTAACGGAACCCCACGAGCAGTACTTC
CDR3: CASSPGLTEPHEQYF
J: TRBJ2-7
D: TRBD2
size: NA
V: TRBV19

DNA: TGTGCCTGGAGTGCCCTCTACTACTCTGGAAACACCATATATTTT
CDR3: CAWSALYYSGNTIYF
J: TRBJ1-3
D: NA
size: once
V: TRBV30

DNA: TGTGCCAGCAGGGGAGCGACGATATACAATGAGCAGTTCTTC
CDR3: CASRGATIYNEQFF
J: TRBJ2-1
D: NA
size: once
V: TRBV11-1

DNA: TGTGCCAGCAGCTTGGAAGGGGGCTTTAACACCATATATTTT
CDR3: CASSLEGGFNTIYF
J: TRBJ1-3
D: TRBD1
size: NA
V: TRBV5-4

DNA: TGTGCCAGTAGTATAAAGGCCGGGACTAAGGGGTCAGATACGCAGTATTTT
CDR3: CASSIKAGTKGSDTQYF
J: TRBJ2-3
D: TRBD2
size: NA
V: TRBV19

DNA: TGTGCCATCAGTGCCCGGGATCTCATGAACACTGAAGCTTTCTTT
CDR3: CAISARDLMNTEAFF
J: TRBJ1-1
D: NA
size: NA
V: TRBV10-3

DNA: TGCGCCAGCAGCGGGGCCCGGGCTCAGCAAAGGAGCACAGATACGCAGTATTTT
CDR3: CASSGARAQQRSTDTQYF
J: TRBJ2-3
D: NA
size: once
V: TRBV5-1

DNA: TGTGCCAGCAGCTTGGTTGGTAGCGGGTATACCTCCTACGAGCAGTACTTC
CDR3: CASSLVGSGYTSYEQYF
J: TRBJ2-7
D: TRBD2
size: NA
V: TRBV5-4

DNA: TGTGCCAGCAGCTACAGGGACCGGTATGAGCCCCAGCATTTT
CDR3: CASSYRDRYEPQHF
J: TRBJ1-5
D: NA
size: once
V: TRBV7-2

DNA: TGTGCCAGCGGTACAGATACGCAGTATTTT
CDR3: CASGTDTQYF
J: TRBJ2-3
D: NA
size: NA
V: TRBV9

DNA: TGTGCCAGCTCACCCACACTATTGGCGAAAAGCACAGATACGCAGTATTTT
CDR3: CASSPTLLAKSTDTQYF
J: TRBJ2-3
D: NA
size: NA
V: TRBV18

DNA: TGTGCCAGCTCACCATTGGGCTACGAGCAGTACTTC
CDR3: CASSPLGYEQYF
J: TRBJ2-7
D: NA
size: NA
V: TRBV18

DNA: TGTGCCAGCAGGGGCAAGAACTACGATGAGCAGTACTTC
CDR3: CASRGKNYDEQYF
J: TRBJ2-7
D: NA
size: NA
V: TRBV2

DNA: TGTGCCAGCAGTTTAAATCCCCAGGGGGAGCCTCCCTACGAGCAGTACTTC
CDR3: CASSLNPQGEPPYEQYF
J: TRBJ2-7
D: TRBD1
size: once
V: TRBV28

DNA: TGTGCCAGCAGTTTAGTCACCGCTTACTCCTACGAGCAGTACTTC
CDR3: CASSLVTAYSYEQYF
J: TRBJ2-7
D: NA
size: NA
V: TRBV28

DNA: TGTGCCAGTAGTGTATCGGGACGGTATAATGAGCAGTTCTTC
CDR3: CASSVSGRYNEQFF
J: TRBJ2-1
D: NA
size: NA
V: TRBV19

DNA: TGCAGCGGTACCCGGGACTCGAGCTCCTACAATGAGCAGTTCTTC
CDR3: CSGTRDSSSYNEQFF
J: TRBJ2-1
D: NA
size: NA
V: TRBV29-1

DNA: TGTGCCAGCAGTTACACGCGGACTAGCGGGACCGGGGAGCTGTTTTTT
CDR3: CASSYTRTSGTGELFF
J: TRBJ2-2
D: TRBD2
size: NA
V: TRBV6-5

DNA: TGTGCCAGCTCAACAGACTCTAGGGGGACAGATACGCAGTATTTT
CDR3: CASSTDSRGTDTQYF
J: TRBJ2-3
D: NA
size: NA
V: TRBV18

DNA: TGTGCCAGCAGTTTTGACATGAATCAGCCCCAGCATTTT
CDR3: CASSFDMNQPQHF
J: TRBJ1-5
D: NA
size: NA
V: TRBV28

DNA: TGTGCCAGCAGTTTACCCATAAAATCTTTAGCGGACCAAGAGACCCAGTACTTC
CDR3: CASSLPIKSLADQETQYF
J: TRBJ2-5
D: NA
size: NA
V: TRBV28

DNA: TGCGCCAGCAGCTACGAGGGACTAGCGGGAGGACTTGGCTACGAGCAGTACTTC
CDR3: CASSYEGLAGGLGYEQYF
J: TRBJ2-7
D: TRBD2
size: once
V: TRBV4-1

DNA: TGCGCCAGCAGACTAGCGGGAGCCCGAAGCTCCTACGAGCAGTACTTC
CDR3: CASRLAGARSSYEQYF
J: TRBJ2-7
D: TRBD2
size: NA
V: TRBV5-1

DNA: TGCGCCAGCAGCCAAGCCCCCCTGCAGGGATTGAGCACTGAAGCTTTCTTT
CDR3: CASSQAPLQGLSTEAFF
J: TRBJ1-1
D: NA
size: NA
V: TRBV4-1

DNA: TGTGCCAGCAGTCGCCCCCCGTGGGGAAATGTGAACACTGAAGCTTTCTTT
CDR3: CASSRPPWGNVNTEAFF
J: TRBJ1-1
D: NA
size: NA
V: TRBV27

DNA: TGTGCCAGCAGGCCGAGGATGGGACAGGGGGCTCAGGAGCAGTACTTC
CDR3: CASRPRMGQGAQEQYF
J: TRBJ2-7
D: TRBD1
size: once
V: TRBV2

DNA: TGTGCCACCGGGGGACAGGGCAATCAGCCCCAGCATTTT
CDR3: CATGGQGNQPQHF
J: TRBJ1-5
D: TRBD1
size: NA
V: TRBV19

DNA: TGTGCCAGCAGCCCGCGGAGCGGAGGGGAGACCCAGTACTTC
CDR3: CASSPRSGGETQYF
J: TRBJ2-5
D: NA
size: NA
V: TRBV7-6

DNA: TGTGCCAGCTCACCCACGAAGGTTCAGCCCCAGCATTTT
CDR3: CASSPTKVQPQHF
J: TRBJ1-5
D: NA
size: NA
V: TRBV18

DNA: TGTGCCAGCAGAGAGTGGGCGACAGGGGGCTTCTACGAGCAGTACTTC
CDR3: CASREWATGGFYEQYF
J: TRBJ2-7
D: TRBD1
size: NA
V: TRBV28

DNA: TGTGCCAGTAGTAAGCGTTCCGGGACTAGCGGCAGAGGTGACTTCTACGAGCAGTACTTC
CDR3: CASSKRSGTSGRGDFYEQYF
J: TRBJ2-7
D: TRBD2
size: NA
V: TRBV19

DNA: TGTGCCAGCAGTGGTAGCGGGATTAATGAGCAGTTCTTC
CDR3: CASSGSGINEQFF
J: TRBJ2-1
D: TRBD2
size: NA
V: TRBV6-1

DNA: TGTGCCAGCAGTTCCCATGTAGCGGGCAGCGAGCAGTACTTC
CDR3: CASSSHVAGSEQYF
J: TRBJ2-7
D: TRBD2
size: NA
V: TRBV28

DNA: TGTGCCAGCAGGCCATCGGGAAAGGTCTACGAGCAGTACTTC
CDR3: CASRPSGKVYEQYF
J: TRBJ2-7
D: NA
size: NA
V: TRBV6-6

DNA: TGTGCCAGCAGCTTTCGAAACTTTGAGCAGTTCTTC
CDR3: CASSFRNFEQFF
J: TRBJ2-1
D: NA
size: NA
V: TRBV7-2

DNA: TGTGCCAGCAGCTTAGGCCCTGGCAGGGTGAATTCACCCCTCCACTTT
CDR3: CASSLGPGRVNSPLHF
J: TRBJ1-6
D: NA
size: NA
V: TRBV11-2

DNA: TGTGCCAGCAGCCAAGAGGGAACGGGCTCTGGCTACACCTTC
CDR3: CASSQEGTGSGYTF
J: TRBJ1-2
D: NA
size: once
V: TRBV14

DNA: TGTGCCAGCAGCCGATCGTTCGTGGGAGTGGGTTACGAGCAGTACTTC
CDR3: CASSRSFVGVGYEQYF
J: TRBJ2-7
D: NA
size: NA
V: TRBV11-1

DNA: TGCGCCAGCAGCTTGGGACAGGGTGGCCCCACTGAAGCTTTCTTT
CDR3: CASSLGQGGPTEAFF
J: TRBJ1-1
D: TRBD1
size: NA
V: TRBV5-1

DNA: TGTGCCAGCAGTTTCCAAGGCAAGCAGTTCTTC
CDR3: CASSFQGKQFF
J: TRBJ2-1
D: NA
size: NA
V: TRBV6-5

DNA: TGTGCCAGCAGCTTAGGTAGGGTATCGGACACTGAAGCTTTCTTT
CDR3: CASSLGRVSDTEAFF
J: TRBJ1-1
D: NA
size: NA
V: TRBV7-9

DNA: TGTGCCAGCAGTGACCCAGGGGGGTCCTACGAGCAGTACTTC
CDR3: CASSDPGGSYEQYF
J: TRBJ2-7
D: NA
size: NA
V: TRBV2

DNA: TGCGCCAGCAGCTTGTTGAGGCTAGCGGGAGGCACCGGGGAGCTGTTTTTT
CDR3: CASSLLRLAGGTGELFF
J: TRBJ2-2
D: TRBD2
size: NA
V: TRBV5-1

DNA: TGCGCCAGCAGCCAAGGGACAGAGGGCACTGAAGCTTTCTTT
CDR3: CASSQGTEGTEAFF
J: TRBJ1-1
D: TRBD1
size: NA
V: TRBV5-1

DNA: TGTGCCAGCAGCAGGACAGGGGATCAGCCCCAGCATTTT
CDR3: CASSRTGDQPQHF
J: TRBJ1-5
D: TRBD1
size: NA
V: TRBV6-1

DNA: TGTGCCAGTTCAGGACAGGGGGAGACCCAGTACTTC
CDR3: CASSGQGETQYF
J: TRBJ2-5
D: TRBD1
size: NA
V: TRBV2

DNA: TGTGCCACCCTGGGGCTGGAGGGCCACGAGCAGTACTTC
CDR3: CATLGLEGHEQYF
J: TRBJ2-7
D: NA
size: NA
V: TRBV7-7

DNA: TGTGCCAGCAGCTTCGCGGGAGTTTCCGGGGAGCTGTTTTTT
CDR3: CASSFAGVSGELFF
J: TRBJ2-2
D: TRBD2
size: NA
V: TRBV7-8

DNA: TGTGCCAGTAGTATGATCCGACAGGGAAGGGAGACCCAGTACTTC
CDR3: CASSMIRQGRETQYF
J: TRBJ2-5
D: TRBD1
size: NA
V: TRBV19

DNA: TGTGCCAGCAGGTCTAGCGGGAGGGCAAGAGGGAATGAGCAGTTCTTC
CDR3: CASRSSGRARGNEQFF
J: TRBJ2-1
D: TRBD2
size: NA
V: TRBV14

DNA: TGTGCCGCAGGGGGATCTGGGGCCAACGTCCTGACTTTC
CDR3: CAAGGSGANVLTF
J: TRBJ2-6
D: TRBD1
size: NA
V: TRBV5-4